The rows below give T cell receptor beta chains drawn from one sample of a study of blood T cell repertoires in COVID-19. TCRdb keeps only in-frame clones here, not all; method: immunoSEQ multiplex PCR. The sample holds roughly 250,000 clones, approximately 79% seen once. The specimen was peripheral blood. These receptors were collected from a middle-aged woman with active or convalescent COVID-19. CDR3s include the opening cysteine and the closing phenylalanine or tryptophan. The order of the fields is V gene, J gene, D gene, clone size, CDR3 protein, CDR3 DNA. A D gene is named only where the DNA matches it firmly. Expanded clones are given a class, and other clones once, few, many or no size at all.

TRBV19	TRBJ1-3	TRBD1	.	CASSNRQGAYRNTIYF	TGTGCCAGTAGTAACAGACAGGGGGCTTATAGAAACACCATATATTTT
TRBV20-1	TRBJ2-1	.	once	CSARIPGKQFF	TGCAGTGCTAGGATCCCGGGGAAGCAGTTCTTC
TRBV29-1	TRBJ2-2	.	.	CSVAAGELFF	TGCAGCGTTGCGGCCGGGGAGCTGTTTTTT
TRBV19	TRBJ1-2	.	.	CASRMDRTKSYGYTF	TGTGCCAGTAGGATGGACAGAACAAAGTCCTATGGCTACACCTTC
TRBV2	TRBJ1-5	.	.	CASSGQSISNQPQHF	TGTGCCAGCAGCGGACAGAGTATTAGCAATCAGCCCCAGCATTTT
TRBV18	TRBJ1-1	TRBD1	.	CASSPGQGAEAFF	TGTGCCAGCTCACCTGGACAGGGGGCTGAAGCTTTCTTT
TRBV6-2/TRBV6-3	TRBJ2-7	.	.	CASSYPPQVVAYEQYF	TGTGCCAGCAGTTACCCCCCACAGGTCGTTGCCTACGAGCAGTACTTC
TRBV7-9	TRBJ2-2	TRBD1	.	CASSSSSTGGMTGELFF	TGTGCCAGCAGCTCCTCGTCGACAGGGGGCATGACCGGGGAGCTGTTTTTT
TRBV28	TRBJ1-2	.	.	CASSFEQANYGYTF	TGTGCCAGCAGTTTCGAACAGGCTAACTATGGCTACACCTTC
TRBV11-3	TRBJ1-6	.	few	CASSLGANSPLHF	TGTGCCAGCAGCTTAGGGGCGAATTCACCCCTCCACTTT
TRBV6-5	TRBJ1-6	.	.	CASRTGVNNSPLHF	TGTGCCAGCCGGACCGGGGTCAATAATTCACCCCTCCACTTT
TRBV4-1	TRBJ1-6	.	once	CASSQETEAKGPLHF	TGCGCCAGCAGCCAAGAGACAGAGGCAAAGGGGCCCCTCCACTTT
TRBV5-1	TRBJ2-3	TRBD1	.	CASTSQGARDTQYF	TGCGCCAGCACATCCCAGGGGGCTAGAGATACGCAGTATTTT
TRBV4-1	TRBJ1-1	.	.	CASSQVFGNTEAFF	TGCGCCAGCAGCCAAGTTTTCGGGAACACTGAAGCTTTCTTT
TRBV28	TRBJ2-5	TRBD2	.	CASSLGLAGIGETQYF	TGTGCCAGCAGTCTGGGACTAGCGGGGATAGGAGAGACCCAGTACTTC
TRBV7-3	TRBJ2-7	.	.	CASSPAGGYEQYF	TGTGCCAGCAGCCCAGCCGGCGGCTACGAGCAGTACTTC
TRBV28	TRBJ1-2	.	few	CASTLIGSGKGYTF	TGTGCCAGCACCCTTATAGGGAGCGGTAAGGGCTACACCTTC
TRBV2	TRBJ1-2	TRBD1	few	CASSKGQEGYGYTF	TGTGCCAGCAGTAAGGGACAGGAGGGCTATGGCTACACCTTC
TRBV5-5	TRBJ1-6	.	.	CASSWTDNSPLHF	TGTGCCAGCAGCTGGACAGATAATTCACCCCTCCACTTT
TRBV5-6	TRBJ1-2	.	.	CASSKGPGVHGYTF	TGTGCCAGCAGTAAGGGGCCAGGGGTCCATGGCTACACCTTC
TRBV7-8	TRBJ2-2	TRBD1	.	CASSLANRGTGELFF	TGTGCCAGCAGCTTAGCTAACAGGGGCACCGGGGAGCTGTTTTTT
TRBV7-2	TRBJ1-4	.	once	CASSSDRRDEKLFF	TGTGCCAGCAGCTCGGACAGACGGGATGAAAAACTGTTTTTT
TRBV5-1	TRBJ1-2	.	.	CASSVTGYGYTF	TGCGCCAGCAGCGTAACAGGGTATGGCTACACCTTC
TRBV19	TRBJ2-7	TRBD1	.	CASSAPGTGRVEQYF	TGTGCCAGTAGTGCTCCCGGGACAGGGAGGGTCGAGCAGTACTTC
TRBV7-9	TRBJ1-1	.	.	CASSLDQGKAFF	TGTGCCAGCAGCTTAGACCAGGGTAAAGCTTTCTTT
TRBV19	TRBJ2-1	TRBD1	.	CASRPGQGTIDEQFF	TGTGCCAGCCGACCGGGACAGGGGACTATCGATGAGCAGTTCTTC
TRBV10-3	TRBJ1-2	.	.	CAISGVDGQGGYTF	TGTGCCATCAGTGGAGTTGACGGGCAGGGTGGCTACACCTTC
TRBV28	TRBJ1-1	.	.	CASMEGNTEAFF	TGTGCCAGCATGGAGGGGAACACTGAAGCTTTCTTT
TRBV3-1/TRBV3-2	TRBJ1-1	.	.	CASSWVGSLNTEAFF	TGTGCCAGCAGCTGGGTGGGCAGCTTAAACACTGAAGCTTTCTTT
TRBV5-6	TRBJ2-5	.	.	CASSLISQETQYF	TGTGCCAGCAGCTTGATCAGCCAAGAGACCCAGTACTTC
TRBV6-4	TRBJ1-2	TRBD1	.	CASSDSTRGGGYGYTF	TGTGCCAGCAGTGACTCTACGCGAGGGGGCGGCTATGGCTACACCTTC
TRBV16	TRBJ2-3	.	.	CASSQLQGDTQYF	TGTGCCAGCAGCCAGTTACAGGGAGATACGCAGTATTTT
TRBV7-9	TRBJ2-5	TRBD1	once	CASSVRTGADQYF	TGTGCCAGCAGCGTGCGGACAGGCGCGGACCAGTACTTC
TRBV19	TRBJ2-3	TRBD2	.	CASSISSGGIDTQYF	TGTGCCAGTAGTATATCGAGCGGGGGGATAGATACGCAGTATTTT
TRBV11-2	TRBJ2-2	.	.	CASSPEGSSFPGELFF	TGTGCCAGCAGCCCGGAGGGTAGCTCCTTCCCCGGGGAGCTGTTTTTT
TRBV2	TRBJ1-2	TRBD1	.	CASKVRGYGYTF	TGTGCCAGCAAGGTCAGGGGGTATGGCTACACCTTC
TRBV6-6	TRBJ1-6	TRBD1	once	CASSRDRASSPLHF	TGTGCCAGCAGCAGGGACAGGGCGAGTTCACCCCTCCACTTT
TRBV7-9	TRBJ2-5	TRBD2	.	CASSPPGGRGETQYF	TGTGCCAGCAGCCCCCCGGGAGGGAGAGGAGAGACCCAGTACTTC
TRBV9	TRBJ2-2	.	once	CASSVGANTGELFF	TGTGCCAGCAGCGTCGGGGCGAACACCGGGGAGCTGTTTTTT
TRBV5-1	TRBJ1-2	.	.	CASSLEGQGLYGYTF	TGCGCCAGCAGCTTGGAAGGCCAGGGACTCTATGGCTACACCTTC
TRBV5-4	TRBJ2-1	.	.	CASSFGGGSYNEQFF	TGTGCCAGCAGCTTCGGTGGGGGGTCCTACAATGAGCAGTTCTTC
TRBV11-2	TRBJ1-2	.	few	CASSLSDGGYNYGYTF	TGTGCCAGCAGCTTGTCCGACGGAGGGTACAACTATGGCTACACCTTC
TRBV28	TRBJ1-1	.	.	CASTRGSGAEAFF	TGTGCCAGCACCCGAGGGTCGGGCGCTGAAGCTTTCTTT
TRBV27	TRBJ1-2	.	.	CASSVTGNYHYGYTF	TGTGCCAGCAGTGTCACAGGGAACTACCACTATGGCTACACCTTC
TRBV6-1	TRBJ1-3	.	.	CASSALGGSSGNTIYF	TGTGCCAGCAGTGCTCTGGGAGGGAGCTCTGGAAACACCATATATTTT
TRBV14	TRBJ2-7	.	.	CASSPLMSPYEQYF	TGTGCCAGCAGCCCGCTGATGAGTCCCTACGAGCAGTACTTC
TRBV7-9	TRBJ2-1	TRBD1	.	CASSLTTGVNEQFF	TGTGCCAGCAGTTTAACTACAGGGGTAAATGAGCAGTTCTTC
TRBV11-2	TRBJ2-5	.	.	CASSTRWQGRETQYF	TGTGCCAGCAGCACGAGATGGCAGGGCCGGGAGACCCAGTACTTC
TRBV11-2	TRBJ2-5	.	.	CASSLLSQGTGETQYF	TGTGCCAGCAGCTTATTATCCCAGGGAACAGGGGAGACCCAGTACTTC
TRBV2	TRBJ1-1	.	once	CATESDRNTEAFF	TGTGCCACCGAGTCGGACAGGAACACTGAAGCTTTCTTT
TRBV14	TRBJ2-5	.	.	CASSQGGGVKTQYF	TGTGCCAGCAGCCAAGGTGGCGGGGTAAAGACCCAGTACTTC
TRBV9	TRBJ2-5	.	.	CASSVSWGLGEETQYF	TGTGCCAGCAGCGTCAGCTGGGGCCTGGGTGAGGAGACCCAGTACTTC
TRBV7-2	TRBJ1-1	.	.	CASSSPLQGMNTEAFF	TGTGCCAGCAGCTCCCCGTTGCAGGGTATGAACACTGAAGCTTTCTTT